These 10 T cell receptor beta chains came from one sample sequenced in a study of memory CD4+ T cells and cytomegalovirus serostatus. Single viable CD3+CD4+CD8-CD45RO+ cells were sorted as the memory CD4+ T cells. Sequenced by immunoSEQ multiplex PCR; TCRdb stores in-frame clones only, minus some. The data show about 40,000 clones, about 79% seen once. The sample taken for sequencing was memory CD4+ T cells from blood. These receptors were obtained from an adult in good health and CMV-seronegative.

The chain couples TRBV18 to TRBJ2-7; weak D call: TRBD2 (5 bases). The CDR3 is 15 residues long. Trimming removed 5 bases from V and 3 bases from J, with 17 bases in between. CDR1 and CDR2 from the germline V gene are KGHSH and LQKENI. CDR3: CASSFRRASHYEQYF. Here the CDR3 DNA reads TGTGCCAGCTCATTCAGGCGGGCATCGCACTACGAGCAGTACTTC.

This clone is medium-sized. The rearrangement links TRBV2 to TRBJ1-4; the match to TRBD1 covers 8 bases. The trim removed 6 bases at V and 7 bases at J, leaving 1 base unmatched. CDR3 size: 12 residues. Germline CDR1 reads SNHLY; CDR2 reads FYNNEI. The DNA for the CDR3 is TGTGCCAGCAGAGGACAGGGTGAAAAACTGTTTTTT. Translating gives CASRGQGEKLFF.

This clone was detected only once. The rearrangement links TRBV7-9 to TRBJ2-4; 13 nucleotides align to TRBD2. CDR1 is SEHNR, CDR2 FQNEAQ, per germline (reference sequence). The V gene end was trimmed by 5 bases and the J gene end by 7 bases; junction bases not matched to a gene: 14. The CDR3 totals 18 residues. The CDR3 DNA follows: TGTGCCAGCAGCCCACAAGGCGGACTAGCGGGAGTAGGGAACATTCAGTACTTC. Its protein is CASSPQGGLAGVGNIQYF.

The rearrangement joins TRBV7-2 to TRBJ1-5; 7 bases line up with TRBD1. CDR3 size: 14 residues. Trimming removed 5 bases from V and 11 bases from J; junction bases left unmatched: 12. Germline loops: CDR1 SGHTA, CDR2 FQGNSA. This chain's CDR3 is CASSPGQARGAQHF. In DNA, the CDR3 is TGTGCCAGCAGCCCAGGACAGGCCCGGGGAGCCCAGCATTTT.

The chain carries TRBV6-1 and TRBJ2-7; D is unclear. V gave up 6 bases and J gave up 4 bases, with 13 bases separating them. The CDR3 loop spans 13 amino acids. Germline loops: CDR1 MNHNS, CDR2 SASEGT. The CDR3 region is CASSYYPSYEQYF. DNA for the CDR3: TGTGCCAGCAGCTACTACCCGAGTTACGAGCAGTACTTC.

The rearrangement links TRBV27 to TRBJ1-2; weak D call: TRBD1 (5 bases). This CDR3 region has 16 residues. V lost 6 bases and J 2 bases, leaving 19 bases between the germline ends. Germline assignment: CDR1 MNHEY and CDR2 SMNVEV (reference sequence). In DNA, the CDR3 is TGTGCCAGCAGCCCAAACATCGGGGCAAGGAACTATGGCTACACCTTC. It encodes CASSPNIGARNYGYTF.

The chain links TRBV5-4 to TRBJ2-1, with 8 bases matching TRBD2. The ends lost 0 bases at V and 9 bases at J; junction bases unmatched: 23. This CDR3 spans 20 amino acids. Germline V gene sequence: CDR1 SGHNT, CDR2 YYREEE (reference sequence). The DNA of the CDR3 is TGTGCCAGCAGCTTGGGGGGTAGCGGGATTTTAAGAGTTTCGAGGAGTGAGCAGTTCTTC. Translation: CASSLGGSGILRVSRSEQFF.

The chain recombines TRBV28 with TRBJ2-2; D is possibly TRBD1 (5 bases). Germline V lookup: CDR1 MDHEN, CDR2 SYDVKM. The CDR3 has 15 amino acids. V was cut by 4 bases and J by 6 bases, with 15 bases left in between. The CDR3 DNA reads as TGTGCCAGCAGTTCCACCGCCGACAGCCCCGGGGAGCTGTTTTTT. Its protein is CASSSTADSPGELFF.

The chain recombines TRBV30 with TRBJ1-2; D is unresolved. Deletions cut 5 bases from V and 1 base from J, with 23 bases between. This CDR3 is 17 amino acids long. Per germline, CDR1 GTSNPN and CDR2 SVGIG (reference sequence). CDR3 in DNA: TGTGCCTGGGGTCACCTCAGTCTAAGAGCGCTTAACTATGGCTACACCTTC. It codes for CAWGHLSLRALNYGYTF. The variable domain in full, completed from reference TRBV30 and TRBJ1-2, reads SQTIHQWPATLVQPVGSPLSLECTVEGTSNPNLYWYRQAAGRGLQLLFYSVGIGQISSEVPQNLSASRPQDRQFILSSKKLLLSDSGFYLCAWGHLSLRALNYGYTFGSGTRLTVV.

CDR3 region: CATRQGAVGEQYF. Written as DNA, the CDR3 is TGTGCCACCAGACAGGGGGCAGTGGGGGAGCAGTACTTC. V usage is TRBV28 and J usage is TRBJ2-7; 10 bases line up with TRBD1. The V and J ends lost 10 bases and 7 bases, in that order; junction bases with no gene match: 10. Germline CDR1 is MDHEN and CDR2 is SYDVKM. The CDR3 spans 13 residues.